The clone carrying this TCR beta chain turned up a few times. The data originate from a study of blood T cell repertoires in COVID-19. Overall study: There were acute and convalescent COVID-19 samples, and they came from the United States, Italy and Spain. From T cells, B-cell-depleted T cells, or PBMCs came the material, which was cDNA or gDNA.

CDR1 and CDR2 (germline): MDHEN, SYDVKM. V lost 4 bases, J lost 7 bases, and 11 bases lay in between. This CDR3 comprises 13 residues. Under the authors' procedure: By means of reference gene primer amplification, nucleated cell counts were estimated. Clones were sequenced by immunoSEQ multiplex PCR, and TCRdb holds only the in-frame ones, with some missing. V and J calls and clone size follow that table, whereas D and trimming were derived from the DNA. The sample contains 100,000 or so clones, around 74% of which appear only once. This sequence originates from a woman in her seventies with acute or convalescent COVID-19. Sequenced material: peripheral blood. The genes are TRBV28 and TRBJ2-1, with D possibly TRBD2 on 5 matching bases. The CDR3 nucleotides read TGTGCCAGCAGTTCCTCGCGGAGGAATGAGCAGTTCTTC. Protein product: CASSSSRRNEQFF.